What follows are 8 T cell receptor beta chains derived from one specimen sequenced in a study of cytomegalovirus exposure and HLA in healthy donors. The PCR used 60 Vbeta and 13 Jbeta primers. Clones were read by immunoSEQ multiplex PCR, and TCRdb kept only the in-frame ones, dropping some. The data hold tens of thousands of clones, with approximately 77% observed a single time. The sample was PBMCs. These receptors were collected from a woman between 25 and 40 years old in good health and CMV-seropositive.

This clone was counted only a few times. This chain uses TRBV6-5 with TRBJ1-5, with 10 nucleotides matching TRBD1. V shed 6 bases and J 6 bases; nucleotides not matched to a gene: 5. The CDR3 loop spans 14 amino acids. CDR1 MNHEY and CDR2 SVGAGI come from the germline V gene. CDR3 loop: CASSRGQGSQPQHF. In DNA form, the CDR3 reads TGTGCCAGCAGCAGGGGACAGGGGAGTCAGCCCCAGCATTTT.

About this clone: Other DNA sequences in the sample encode the same CDR3. The chain joins TRBV5-1 to TRBJ2-1, with D possibly matching TRBD2 (6 bases). V lost 4 bases and J 4 bases, leaving 15 bases between the germline ends. Germline V gene data show CDR1 as SGHRS and CDR2 as YFSETQ. The CDR3 contains 15 residues. CDR3: CASSNGIAAYNEQFF. In nucleotides, the CDR3 is TGCGCCAGCAGCAACGGGATAGCGGCATACAATGAGCAGTTCTTC.

J is TRBJ2-7 and V is TRBV4-3; 9 nucleotides agree with TRBD1. Germline V lookup: CDR1 LGHNA, CDR2 YSLEER. V was pared by 4 bases and J by 4 bases, with 5 bases of the junction left unmatched. The CDR3 loop spans 14 amino acids. The CDR3: CASSPGTGSYEQYF. The DNA for the CDR3 is TGCGCCAGCAGCCCCGGGACAGGGTCTTACGAGCAGTACTTC.

The gene calls are TRBV7-9 and TRBJ2-2, with 9 bases that match TRBD2. The ends lost 6 bases at V and 5 bases at J; junction bases unmatched: 13. This CDR3 has 17 amino acids. Germline V gene lookup returns CDR1 SEHNR and CDR2 FQNEAQ (reference sequence). CDR3 protein: CASRTQQGGRGTGELFF. CDR3 in DNA: TGTGCCAGCAGGACCCAACAAGGCGGGAGGGGAACCGGGGAGCTGTTTTTT.

CDR3 bases: TGTGCCTGGAGTACAGGGTTGGGCGAGCAGTACTTC. Its protein is CAWSTGLGEQYF. This chain uses TRBV30 with TRBJ2-7; TRBD1 might be the D (6 bases). The CDR3 is 12 residues long. Germline V gene lookup returns CDR1 GTSNPN and CDR2 SVGIG (reference sequence). The V gene lost 2 bases and the J gene lost 6 bases, with 11 bases spanning the gap.

The rearrangement links TRBV19 to TRBJ1-5; possible D gene TRBD1, 5 bases. Trimming cost V 7 bases and J 3 bases, with 10 bases left between them. Germline V gives CDR1 LNHDA, CDR2 SQIVND (reference sequence). The CDR3 is 13 residues long. This CDR3 is CASNDRDNQPQHF. The CDR3 coding sequence is TGTGCCAGTAATGACAGAGACAATCAGCCCCAGCATTTT.

J is TRBJ2-3 and V is TRBV4-1, with a tentative D call TRBD1 (5 bases). Trimming stripped 2 bases from V and 1 base from J, with 10 bases between. The CDR3 covers 15 residues. Germline lookup yields CDR1 MGHRA and CDR2 YSYEKL. The CDR3 sequence is CASSQQGGGTDTQYF. CDR3 coding DNA: TGCGCCAGCAGCCAACAGGGTGGGGGCACAGATACGCAGTATTTT.

The CDR3 sequence is CASSHGQGNTGELFF. CDR3 in DNA: TGCGCCAGCAGCCACGGACAGGGGAACACCGGGGAGCTGTTTTTT. The genes are TRBV4-3 and TRBJ2-2, with 8 bases identical to TRBD1. This CDR3 has 15 residues. Looked up from germline, CDR1 is LGHNA and CDR2 is YSLEER. V was clipped by 3 bases and J by 1 base; unmatched bases: 1.